The source of this T cell receptor (beta chain) is a study of blood T cell repertoires in COVID-19. On the study more broadly: The samples span acute and convalescent COVID-19 from the United States, Italy and Spain. Nucleic acid was either cDNA or gDNA, and it came from T cells, B-cell-depleted T cells, or PBMCs.

CDR1 is WNHNN and CDR2 is SYGVQD in the germline V gene (reference sequence). Deletions cut 4 bases from V and 2 bases from J, with 17 bases between. CDR3 size: 16 residues. Original analysis: Amplification of reference gene primers provided the estimated nucleated cell counts. TCRdb's copy holds only in-frame clones and misses some; the assay was immunoSEQ multiplex PCR. The V and J calls and clone size were taken over from that table, and D and trimming were inferred from the DNA. The table shows around 250,000 clones, with about 83% occurring only once. This receptor was identified in a woman aged 40 to 50 who had recovered from COVID-19. The rearrangement joins TRBV10-1 to TRBJ1-2, with TRBD1 as a possible D gene (5 bases). The specimen sequenced was peripheral blood. The CDR3 region is CASSVGGAPLNYGYTF. CDR3 DNA sequence: TGCGCCAGCAGTGTGGGTGGGGCACCACTAAACTATGGCTACACCTTC.